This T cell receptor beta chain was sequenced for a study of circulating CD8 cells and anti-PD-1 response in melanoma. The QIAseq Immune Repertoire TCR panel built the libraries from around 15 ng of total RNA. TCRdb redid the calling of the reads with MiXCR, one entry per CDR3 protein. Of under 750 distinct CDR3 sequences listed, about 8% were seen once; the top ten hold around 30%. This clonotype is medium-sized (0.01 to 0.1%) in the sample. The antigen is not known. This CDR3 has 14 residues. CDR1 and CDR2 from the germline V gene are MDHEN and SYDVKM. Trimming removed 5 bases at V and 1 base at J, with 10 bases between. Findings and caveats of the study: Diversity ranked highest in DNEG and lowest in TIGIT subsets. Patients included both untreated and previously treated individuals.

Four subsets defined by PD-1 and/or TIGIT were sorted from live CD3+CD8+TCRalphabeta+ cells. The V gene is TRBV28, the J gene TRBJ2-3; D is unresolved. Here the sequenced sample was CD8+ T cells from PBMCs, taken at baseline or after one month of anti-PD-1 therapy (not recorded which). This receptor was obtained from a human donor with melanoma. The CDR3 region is CASSPWERTDTQYF. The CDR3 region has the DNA TGTGCCAGCAGTCCCTGGGAACGCACAGATACGCAGTATTTT. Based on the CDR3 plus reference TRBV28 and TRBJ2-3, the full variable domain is DVKVTQSSRYLVKRTGEKVFLECVQDMDHENMFWYRQDPGLGLRLIYFSYDVKMKEKGDIPEGYSVSREKKERFSLILESASTNQTSMYLCASSPWERTDTQYFGPGTRLTVL.